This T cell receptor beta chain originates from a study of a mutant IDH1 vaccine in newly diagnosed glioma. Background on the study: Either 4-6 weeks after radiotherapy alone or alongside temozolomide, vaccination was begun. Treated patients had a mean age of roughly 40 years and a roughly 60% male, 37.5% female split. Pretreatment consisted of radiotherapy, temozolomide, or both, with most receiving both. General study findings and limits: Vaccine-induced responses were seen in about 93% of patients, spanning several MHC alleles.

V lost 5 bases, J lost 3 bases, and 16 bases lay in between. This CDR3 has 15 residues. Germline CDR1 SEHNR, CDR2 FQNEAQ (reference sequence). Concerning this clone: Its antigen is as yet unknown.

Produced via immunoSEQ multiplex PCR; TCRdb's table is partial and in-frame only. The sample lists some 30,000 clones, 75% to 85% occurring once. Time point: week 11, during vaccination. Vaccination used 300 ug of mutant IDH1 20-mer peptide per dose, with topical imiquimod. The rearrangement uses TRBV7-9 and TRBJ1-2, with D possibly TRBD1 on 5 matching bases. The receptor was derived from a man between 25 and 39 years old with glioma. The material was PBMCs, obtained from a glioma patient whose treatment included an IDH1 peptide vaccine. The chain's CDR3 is CASSRGGGLDYGYTF. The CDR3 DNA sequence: TGTGCCAGCAGCCGCGGGGGGGGTCTTGACTATGGCTACACCTTC.